This is a list of T cell receptor beta chains from one sample in a study of blood T cell repertoires in COVID-19. Sequencing was performed with immunoSEQ multiplex PCR; in TCRdb, only in-frame clones are kept and a portion is missing. This sample has tens of thousands of clones, with roughly nine tenths found just once. Input material: peripheral blood. The origin of the receptors is a human donor in a cohort sampled during active COVID-19. Each CDR3 is given with its conserved first and last residue. D genes are given only for firm matches. Size tells how often a clone was seen (once, few, many) or the class of an expanded clone, and some rows leave it out.

size,J,D,V,DNA,CDR3
once,TRBJ2-7,TRBD1,TRBV19,TGTGCCAGTAGCCAAGGGACAGCCTACGAGCAGTACTTC,CASSQGTAYEQYF
-,TRBJ2-6,-,TRBV18,TGTGCCAGCTCACCCCAAATCTCTGGGGCCAACGTCCTGACTTTC,CASSPQISGANVLTF
once,TRBJ2-3,-,TRBV28,TGTGCCAGCAGTTTTGGAGGAAGATTCACAGATACGCAGTATTTT,CASSFGGRFTDTQYF
-,TRBJ1-2,-,TRBV4-2,TGTGCCAGCAGCCAAGACATCCAGTATGGCTACACCTTC,CASSQDIQYGYTF
once,TRBJ2-1,TRBD2,TRBV5-6,TGTGCCAGCAGCCCGGCGCTAGCGGGAGTTGGTGAGCAGTTCTTC,CASSPALAGVGEQFF
once,TRBJ1-2,TRBD1,TRBV11-2,TGTGCCAGCAGCTCACCTCGGGACAGGGCCCATGGCTACACCTTC,CASSSPRDRAHGYTF
-,TRBJ2-2,-,TRBV24-1,TGTGCCACCAGTGATGACAGCCTCAACACCGGGGAGCTGTTTTTT,CATSDDSLNTGELFF
-,TRBJ2-1,TRBD1,TRBV10-3,TGTGCCGTCAGTGAGGGGGCTGAGCAGTTCTTC,CAVSEGAEQFF
-,TRBJ2-6,-,TRBV6-4,TGTGCCAGCAGTCAAGACAGGACTGGGGCCAACGTCCTGACTTTC,CASSQDRTGANVLTF
-,TRBJ2-7,TRBD1,TRBV5-1,TGCGCCAGCAGCTACGACGGGACAGGATTCTACGAGCAGTACTTC,CASSYDGTGFYEQYF
-,TRBJ2-4,TRBD2,TRBV27,TGTGCCAGTAGACCGGGACTAGCGCAAAACATTCAGTACTTC,CASRPGLAQNIQYF
-,TRBJ1-4,-,TRBV5-1,TGCGCCAGCAGCGTGACAGGAGCTAATGAAAAACTGTTTTTT,CASSVTGANEKLFF
-,TRBJ2-1,-,TRBV24-1,TGTGCCACCAGTGATTACAGGGGACTGAATGAGCAGTTCTTC,CATSDYRGLNEQFF
-,TRBJ2-5,TRBD1,TRBV10-3,TGTGCCATCAGCCAGGAGCGACAGGGGCAAGAGACCCAGTACTTC,CAISQERQGQETQYF
-,TRBJ2-5,TRBD2,TRBV9,TGTGCCAGCAGCGTCGGGACTAGCGAGGAGACCCAGTACTTC,CASSVGTSEETQYF
-,TRBJ2-2,-,TRBV12-3/TRBV12-4,TGTGCCAGCAGCAGGACTGAGACCGGGGAGCTGTTTTTT,CASSRTETGELFF
-,TRBJ1-5,-,TRBV4-1,TGCGCCAGCAGCCAGGACCCCGGGACACCGAATCAGCCCCAGCATTTT,CASSQDPGTPNQPQHF
once,TRBJ1-2,TRBD1,TRBV6-2/TRBV6-3,TGTGCCAGCAGTGACTCCCCGGACAGGGGTTATGGCTACACCTTC,CASSDSPDRGYGYTF
once,TRBJ2-6,TRBD1,TRBV7-8,TGTGCCAGCAGCCAGGACAGGGCGGGGAGGCGTGGGGCCAACGTCCTGACTTTC,CASSQDRAGRRGANVLTF
-,TRBJ1-6,-,TRBV18,TGTGCCAGCTCACCCCTCCGGGAGGAATCCAGGTCGTCACCCCTCCACTTT,CASSPLREESRSSPLHF
-,TRBJ1-6,TRBD1,TRBV3-1/TRBV3-2,TGTGCCAGCAGCCAAGTGAGGACAGGTTATAATTCACCCCTCCACTTT,CASSQVRTGYNSPLHF
-,TRBJ2-5,TRBD2,TRBV5-4,TGTGCCAGCAGCTTGGGACTAGCGGGAACCCAAGAGACCCAGTACTTC,CASSLGLAGTQETQYF
-,TRBJ2-5,TRBD2,TRBV19,TGTGCCAGTAGTACGGGACTAGCGGGAGTTGCGGAGACCCAGTACTTC,CASSTGLAGVAETQYF
-,TRBJ2-5,TRBD2,TRBV27,TGTGCCAGCAGTTTTTCTGTCGGGGAGGGACTAGCGGCCAACCCCGAGACCCAGTACTTC,CASSFSVGEGLAANPETQYF
-,TRBJ2-5,-,TRBV15,TGTGCCACCAGCAGAGATCCCCTCAGGCGAGAGACCCAGTACTTC,CATSRDPLRRETQYF
once,TRBJ2-7,-,TRBV4-2,TGTGCCAGCAGCCAGGCCAGAAACTACGAGCAGTACTTC,CASSQARNYEQYF
-,TRBJ2-7,TRBD2,TRBV28,TGTGCCAGCAGTTTAAGCGGGAGGGCCTACGAGCAGTACTTC,CASSLSGRAYEQYF
-,TRBJ2-1,-,TRBV6-6,TGTGCCAGCAGGACTCAACCCTCCTACAATGAGCAGTTCTTC,CASRTQPSYNEQFF
once,TRBJ2-5,-,TRBV11-3,TGTGCCAGCAGCACGGGATTGGAGACCCAGTACTTC,CASSTGLETQYF
once,TRBJ1-2,TRBD1,TRBV28,TGTGCCAGCAGTTTATTGGGGATTCGTCGCCGCAGGGGGTATGTGGACTATGGCTACACCTTC,CASSLLGIRRRRGYVDYGYTF
once,TRBJ2-2,TRBD1,TRBV6-5,TGTGCCAGCAGTCGGACAGGGCCTAAAACCGGGGAGCTGTTTTTT,CASSRTGPKTGELFF
once,TRBJ2-7,TRBD1,TRBV3-1/TRBV3-2,TGTGCCAGCAGCCATAACAGGGGCTTCTTTTACGAGCAGTACTTC,CASSHNRGFFYEQYF
-,TRBJ2-3,-,TRBV27,TGTGCCAGCAGTTTCGGGGGGCGGAGAGGCACAGATACGCAGTATTTT,CASSFGGRRGTDTQYF
-,TRBJ1-6,TRBD1,TRBV11-2,TGTGCCAGCAGCTTAGGAGGGGGCAACGGTTCACCCCTCCACTTT,CASSLGGGNGSPLHF
-,TRBJ1-2,-,TRBV27,TGTGCCAGCAGGCAGGGGCGAATGGACTATGGCTACACCTTC,CASRQGRMDYGYTF
-,TRBJ2-1,TRBD2,TRBV6-2/TRBV6-3,TGTGCCAGCAGTAAGACTAGCGGGAGTTGGGATGAGCAGTTCTTC,CASSKTSGSWDEQFF
-,TRBJ2-7,TRBD1,TRBV7-9,TGTGCCAGCAGCCACCGGGACAGGCCCTACGAGCAGTACTTC,CASSHRDRPYEQYF
-,TRBJ1-2,-,TRBV6-6,TGTGCCAGCAGTCAGAAAACAGAGCTCTACACCTTC,CASSQKTELYTF
-,TRBJ1-2,-,TRBV2,TGTGCCAGCAGTGAGACGGACAGCTATGGCTACACCTTC,CASSETDSYGYTF
-,TRBJ2-1,TRBD1,TRBV7-2,TGTGCCAGCAGCTTCTCAGGACAGGCCATGTTTTACAATGAGCAGTTCTTC,CASSFSGQAMFYNEQFF